This T cell receptor (beta chain) was captured in a study of follicular helper T cells after annual influenza vaccination. General study points: Recurrent ICOS+CD38+ cTfh clonotypes included tetramer and AIM influenza-specific ones.

Produced via immunoSEQ multiplex PCR; TCRdb's table is partial and in-frame only. Of approximately 8,500 clones listed, 75% to 90% are singletons. Time point of the sample: 2015-2016 season, 7 days after influenza vaccination. Germline V CDR1 and CDR2: SGHTA, FQGNSA. The CDR3 is 15 amino acids. Trimming took off 4 bases at V and 7 bases at J, with 16 bases between the two ends. Concerning this clone: What it recognizes is unknown.

This receptor was obtained from an adult who received the influenza vaccine. The source was CXCR5+ CD38- circulating T follicular helper cells from blood, collected 7 days after influenza vaccination. Subset described: circulating Tfh, non-naive CD4+CXCR5+PD-1+ (ICOS+CD38+ or ICOS-CD38-). This chain connects TRBV7-2 to TRBJ1-4, with D possibly matching TRBD1 (5 bases). The CDR3 DNA reads TGTGCCAGCAGCTCACAAGCCGGGACCATTGAAAAACTGTTTTTT. It codes for CASSSQAGTIEKLFF.